These T cell receptor beta chains were read from a single sample in a study of T-cell memory formation after mild COVID-19. TCRdb re-called the 5' RACE reads through MiXCR, storing one row per CDR3 protein. The sample contains about 250,000 distinct CDR3 sequences, 15% of which appear only once. The sequencing input was PBMCs or a T cell subset sorted from them (not recorded which). The receptors originated from an adult woman who had mild COVID-19 (a few samples of this study predate the infection). Cell type and time point are not known. The CDR3 runs from the conserved cysteine through the conserved F or W. Fields, in order: clone size, V gene, J gene, D gene, CDR3 length, CDR3 protein, CDR3 DNA. A D gene is named only where the DNA matches it firmly. The listing skips clone size in some rows; elsewhere it reads once, few, many or a size class.

>few|TRBV6-5|TRBJ1-2|TRBD1|18
CASSRTGTATSDYYGYTF
TGTGCCAGCAGTAGAACCGGGACAGCAACCTCTGATTACTATGGCTACACCTTC
>few|TRBV5-1|TRBJ2-1|.|14
CASSSGDSYNEQFF
TGCGCCAGCAGCTCAGGGGACTCCTACAATGAGCAGTTCTTC
>many|TRBV5-6|TRBJ2-5|.|13
CASSLQGQETQYF
TGTGCCAGCAGCTTGCAGGGCCAGGAGACCCAGTACTTC
>.|TRBV6-1|TRBJ1-2|.|15
CASSREPSSSYGYTF
TGTGCCAGCAGCCGGGAGCCCTCCTCATCGTATGGCTACACCTTC
>few|TRBV27|TRBJ2-7|.|15
CASSLKPHISYEQYF
TGTGCCAGCAGTTTAAAGCCGCATATCTCCTACGAGCAGTACTTC
>many|TRBV7-2|TRBJ2-3|.|14
CASSFSESTDTQYF
TGTGCCAGCAGCTTTAGCGAAAGCACAGATACGCAGTATTTT
>few|TRBV29-1|TRBJ2-5|.|12
CSVALGQETQYF
TGCAGCGTTGCACTGGGCCAAGAGACCCAGTACTTC
>.|TRBV12-3/TRBV12-4|TRBJ2-7|TRBD2|14
CASSLLAGEDEQYF
TGTGCCAGCAGTTTGCTAGCGGGAGAGGATGAGCAGTACTTC
>once|TRBV12-3/TRBV12-4|TRBJ2-7|TRBD2|15
CASSPRLAGRYEQYF
TGTGCCAGCAGCCCCCGACTAGCGGGACGTTACGAGCAGTACTTC
>few|TRBV10-3|TRBJ1-4|.|13
CAIQRQPREKLFF
TGTGCCATACAACGACAACCACGGGAAAAACTGTTTTTT
>few|TRBV20-1|TRBJ2-3|TRBD2|15
CSARPSGEGRDTQYF
TGCAGTGCTAGACCCTCGGGGGAGGGCCGCGATACGCAGTATTTT
>medium-sized|TRBV20-1|TRBJ2-1|.|13
CSARGTLAGEQFF
TGCAGTGCTAGAGGGACTCTTGCTGGAGAGCAGTTCTTC
>.|TRBV12-3/TRBV12-4|TRBJ1-1|.|14
CASSSDSGPTEAFF
TGTGCCAGCAGTTCCGACAGCGGGCCCACTGAAGCTTTCTTT
>few|TRBV19|TRBJ1-6|.|12
CASSIQNSPLHF
TGTGCCAGTAGTATCCAGAATTCACCCCTCCACTTT
>many|TRBV24-1|TRBJ2-3|.|15
CATSDNTRRTDTQYF
TGTGCCACCAGTGACAACACTAGGCGCACAGATACGCAGTATTTT
>.|TRBV5-5|TRBJ1-3|.|15
CASSQTDGSGNTIYF
TGTGCCAGCAGCCAAACAGACGGCTCTGGAAACACCATATATTTT